The sample holds many counts of the clone carrying this T cell receptor (beta chain). The target antigen is unknown. A single record per CDR3 protein comes from TCRdb applying MiXCR to the 5' RACE reads. This sample has 450,000 to 550,000 distinct CDR3 sequences, with under 5.5% found just once. Germline values: CDR1 MNHEY, CDR2 SVGEGT. This CDR3 spans 13 amino acids. The ends were cut back, 5 bases at V and 2 bases at J, with 10 bases in the middle. This entry is derived from a study of CD8 T cells in ankylosing spondylitis. Study-wide results and limits: Seven to nine highly homologous variants formed a TCR beta motif that appeared characteristic of ankylosing spondylitis blood.

This rearrangement joins TRBV6-2 or TRBV6-3 to TRBJ2-7; D is uncertain. The sequencing sample was made of blood, either unsorted or a sorted T cell fraction (not recorded which). The sequence came from a male donor with ankylosing spondylitis. As DNA, the CDR3 is TGTGCCAGCAGTGTGACTGAAACCTACGAGCAGTACTTC. Amino acid sequence: CASSVTETYEQYF.